This T cell receptor beta chain was observed in a study of shared clonotypes between healthy human individuals. Sequencing used immunoSEQ multiplex PCR; TCRdb keeps in-frame clones, though not all of them. The sample includes some 2,500,000 clones, around 93% of them seen just once. Sequencing used naive CD4+ T cells from PBMCs. Subset noted: CD45RA+ positively selected. The receptor's source is a man in his late teens or twenties in good health. Some clones in this sample may be carry-over from other donors' samples.

The CDR3, as DNA: TGTGCCAGCAGCAACAGGGGCTCTGGAAACACCATATATTTT. The encoded protein is CASSNRGSGNTIYF. The chain is built from TRBV2 and TRBJ1-3, with 7 bases aligning to TRBD1. The junction had 2 bases not matched to a gene; V was cut back by 6 bases and J by 0 bases. The CDR3 has 14 amino acids. CDR1 SNHLY and CDR2 FYNNEI come from the germline V gene.